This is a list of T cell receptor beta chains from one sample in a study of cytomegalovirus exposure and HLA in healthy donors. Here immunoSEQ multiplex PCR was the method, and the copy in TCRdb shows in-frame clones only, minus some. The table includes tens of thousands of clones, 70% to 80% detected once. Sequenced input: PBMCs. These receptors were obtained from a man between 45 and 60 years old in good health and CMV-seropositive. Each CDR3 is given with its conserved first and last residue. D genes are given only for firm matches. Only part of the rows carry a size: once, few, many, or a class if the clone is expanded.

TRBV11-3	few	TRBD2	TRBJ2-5	TGTGCCAGCAGCCTAGGACTAGCGGGAGAAGAGACCCAGTACTTC	CASSLGLAGEETQYF
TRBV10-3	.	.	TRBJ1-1	TGTGCCATCGGGGGGGGCGTGTACACTGAAGCTTTCTTT	CAIGGGVYTEAFF
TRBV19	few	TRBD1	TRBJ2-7	TGTGCCAGTGCCAGGGGGATGTATTCCTACGAGCAGTACTTC	CASARGMYSYEQYF
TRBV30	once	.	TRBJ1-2	TGTGCCTGGAGTAGAGGAAATGGCTACACCTTC	CAWSRGNGYTF
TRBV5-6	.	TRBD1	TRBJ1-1	TGTGCCAGCAGCGCGGGGACAGGGTTGAACACTGAAGCTTTCTTT	CASSAGTGLNTEAFF
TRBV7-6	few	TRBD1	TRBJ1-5	TGTGCCAGCAGCTTAACAGGGGAAGACAATCAGCCCCAGCATTTT	CASSLTGEDNQPQHF
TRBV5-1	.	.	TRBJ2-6	TGCGCCAGCAGCCGAGGACAGCTTAGCTCTGGGGCCAACGGCCTGACTTTC	CASSRGQLSSGANGLTF
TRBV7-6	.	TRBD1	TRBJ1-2	TGTGCCAGCAGCTTAAGCATACAGGGGGCCAGTGGCTACACCTTC	CASSLSIQGASGYTF
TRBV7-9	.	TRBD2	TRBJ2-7	TGTTCCAGCAGCTTAACTAGCGGGGCGAGCGAGCAGTACTTC	CSSSLTSGASEQYF
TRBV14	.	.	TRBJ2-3	TGTGCCAGCAGCCAGCGGGACTTCACAGATACGCAGTATTTT	CASSQRDFTDTQYF
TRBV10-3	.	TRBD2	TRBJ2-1	TGTGCCATCAGTGAGTCGCTTCTGGCGGGAGGCTCCTACAATGAGCAGTTCTTC	CAISESLLAGGSYNEQFF
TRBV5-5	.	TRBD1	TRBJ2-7	TGTGCCAGCAGCGCGACAGGGGGATGGGAGCAGTACTTC	CASSATGGWEQYF
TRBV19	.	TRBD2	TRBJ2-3	TGTGCCAGTAGTAAGGAGACTAGCGTTTACACAGATACGCAGTATTTT	CASSKETSVYTDTQYF
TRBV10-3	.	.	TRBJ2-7	TGTGCCATCAGGGACAGCTTGGACAACGAGCAGTACTTC	CAIRDSLDNEQYF
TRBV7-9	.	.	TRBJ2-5	TGTGCCAGCAGCTCAGAAGAGACCCAGTACTTC	CASSSEETQYF
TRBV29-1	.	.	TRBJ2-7	TGCAGCGTTGATGGGGCGCGGGACTCCTACGAGCAGTACTTC	CSVDGARDSYEQYF
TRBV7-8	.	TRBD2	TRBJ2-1	TGTGCCAGCAGCCCGGGACTAGCGGGAGGTCCCCCCCCATACAATGAGCAGTTCTTC	CASSPGLAGGPPPYNEQFF
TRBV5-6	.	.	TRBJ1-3	TGTGCCAGCAGCTTGTTTCCAGGCCCCTACTCTGGAAACACCATATATTTT	CASSLFPGPYSGNTIYF
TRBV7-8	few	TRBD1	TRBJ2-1	TGTGCCAGCAGCTTAGCGAGGGACAGGCACTACAATGAGCAGTTCTTC	CASSLARDRHYNEQFF
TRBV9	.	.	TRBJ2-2	TGTGCCAGCAGCGTAGAACTAGCCGCTAACACCGGGGAGCTGTTTTTT	CASSVELAANTGELFF
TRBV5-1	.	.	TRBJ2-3	TGCGCCAGCAGCTCCCCCAGCGCCACAGATACGCAGTATTTT	CASSSPSATDTQYF
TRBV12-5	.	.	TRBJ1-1	TGTGCTAGTGGTTTGGTACTGGGGGGGGGCACTGAAGCTTTCTTT	CASGLVLGGGTEAFF
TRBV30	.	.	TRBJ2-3	TGTGCCTGGAGTCCCGCGGGGCCGGGAGATACGCAGTATTTT	CAWSPAGPGDTQYF
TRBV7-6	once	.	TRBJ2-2	TGTGCCAGCAGCTTAGCACAGAACACCGGGGAGCTGTTTTTT	CASSLAQNTGELFF
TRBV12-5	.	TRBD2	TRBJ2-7	TGTGCTAGTGGTCCTGGGACGGGGGAGGGAGAGCAGTACTTC	CASGPGTGEGEQYF
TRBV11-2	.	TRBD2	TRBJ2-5	TGTGCCAGCAGCTTAGATTGGACTAGCGGGGTAGAGACCCAGTACTTC	CASSLDWTSGVETQYF
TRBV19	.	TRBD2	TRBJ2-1	TGTGCCAGTAGTATAGTTCCCGGGAGGGCCGGAAATGAGCAGTTCTTC	CASSIVPGRAGNEQFF
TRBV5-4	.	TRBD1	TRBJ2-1	TGTGCCAGCAGTTCCGGAGGACAGGGGGCGTCCTACAATGAGCAGTTCTTC	CASSSGGQGASYNEQFF
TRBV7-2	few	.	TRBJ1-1	TGTGCCAGCAGCTTACTTATGAACACTGAAGCTTTCTTT	CASSLLMNTEAFF
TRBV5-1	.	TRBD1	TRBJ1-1	TGCGCCAGCAGCCTGGACAGGGCCGAGAGGAACACTGAAGCTTTCTTT	CASSLDRAERNTEAFF
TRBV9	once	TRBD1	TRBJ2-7	TGTGCCAGCAGCGCACAGACAGGGACAGGCTACGAGCAGTACTTC	CASSAQTGTGYEQYF
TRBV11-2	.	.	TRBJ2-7	TGTGCCAGCAGCTTAATGGTAGCGGTCTCCTACGAGCAGTACTTC	CASSLMVAVSYEQYF
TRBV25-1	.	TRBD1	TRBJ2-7	TGTGCCAGCGGGACAGGGGCCTCCTACGAGCAGTACTTC	CASGTGASYEQYF
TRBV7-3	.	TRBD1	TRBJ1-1	TGTGCCAGCTCTTTAGGGACAGGGACTACTGAAGCTTTCTTT	CASSLGTGTTEAFF
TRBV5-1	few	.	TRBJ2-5	TGCGCCAGCAGCTCGTACACGGACAGTCAAGAGACCCAGTACTTC	CASSSYTDSQETQYF
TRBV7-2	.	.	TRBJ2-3	TGTGCCAGCAGCTTACGGCGGAACACAGATACGCAGTATTTT	CASSLRRNTDTQYF
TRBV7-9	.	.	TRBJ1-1	TGTGCCAGCAGCTCCCCCGCGAGGAACACTGAAGCTTTCTTT	CASSSPARNTEAFF
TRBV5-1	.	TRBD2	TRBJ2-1	TGCGCCAGCAGCTTGGGCGGGGGCTCCTACAATGAGCAGTTCTTC	CASSLGGGSYNEQFF
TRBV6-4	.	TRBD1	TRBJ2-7	TGTGCCAGCTCCGCCGGGACAGGGAACTACGAGCAGTACTTC	CASSAGTGNYEQYF
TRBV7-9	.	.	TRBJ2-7	TGTTCCAGCAGCCTCAACAGAATGACCTCCTACGAGCAGTACTTC	CSSSLNRMTSYEQYF
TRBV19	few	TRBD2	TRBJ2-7	TGTGCCAGTAGTATCGTTTTAGCGGGAGGTGAGCAGTACTTC	CASSIVLAGGEQYF
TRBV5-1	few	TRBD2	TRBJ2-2	TGCGCCAGCAGCGACGGGGACTACGGTACCGGGGAGCTGTTTTTT	CASSDGDYGTGELFF
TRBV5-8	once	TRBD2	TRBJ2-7	TGTGCCAGCAGCTTGGTCGGGGGGGCCTACGAGCAGTACTTC	CASSLVGGAYEQYF
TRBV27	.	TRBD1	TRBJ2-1	TGTGCCAGCAGGGACGGGACAGGGGACTACAATGAGCAGTTCTTC	CASRDGTGDYNEQFF
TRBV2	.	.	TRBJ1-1	TGTGCCAGCAGTGTCGAGAGGAACACTGAAGCTTTCTTT	CASSVERNTEAFF
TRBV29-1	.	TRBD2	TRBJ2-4	TGCAGCGTTGACTGGGTAGGCGGGGGGGAGAAAAACATTCAGTACTTC	CSVDWVGGGEKNIQYF
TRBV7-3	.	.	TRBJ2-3	TGTGCCAGCAGCCGAGACTTTGGCACAGATACGCAGTATTTT	CASSRDFGTDTQYF
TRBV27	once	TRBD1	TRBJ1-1	TGTGCCAGCAGTTTAACAGGGGAGCGCACTGAAGCTTTCTTT	CASSLTGERTEAFF
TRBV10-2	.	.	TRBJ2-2	TGCGCCAGCACTCGTTCGAACACCGGGGAGCTGTTTTTT	CASTRSNTGELFF